These T cell receptor beta chains were read from a single sample in a study of a mutant IDH1 vaccine in newly diagnosed glioma. Clones were read by immunoSEQ multiplex PCR, and TCRdb kept only the in-frame ones, dropping some. The sample has around 49,000 clones, roughly 78% seen once. For these TCRs, the target antigens are not known. The specimen comprised PBMCs, sampled from a glioma patient whose treatment included an IDH1 peptide vaccine. All receptors come from a man aged 45-60 years with glioma. Each CDR3 is given with its conserved first and last residue.

>TRBJ2-1|TRBV5-1
CASSPRQGDEQFF
>TRBJ2-3|TRBV5-1
CASSLATALPDTQYF
>TRBJ2-5|TRBV7-9
CASSLTGRQETQYF
>TRBJ2-7|TRBV5-1
CASSQGSYEQYF
>TRBJ2-1|TRBV6-5
CASSYPRGNGRDEQFF
>TRBJ2-2|TRBV7-2
CASSPTGLDTGELFF
>TRBJ2-5|TRBV19
CASSDRDRGTQETQYF
>TRBJ1-2|TRBV19
CASIPDPGSYGYTF
>TRBJ2-4|TRBV5-1
CASSLYAGGDVNIQYF
>TRBJ2-2|TRBV4-3
CASSWTVNTGELFF
>TRBJ2-4|TRBV6-6
CASRPPGTGAKNIQYF
>TRBJ2-1|TRBV6-5
CASSYQGRGAYNEQFF
>TRBJ2-4|TRBV5-4
CASSHRVENIQYF
>TRBJ1-2|TRBV9
CASSVGWDTYGYTF
>TRBJ1-5|TRBV2
CASSELRAPNQPQHF
>TRBJ2-5|TRBV10-3
CAIRTDRGEETQYF
>TRBJ1-2|TRBV28
CASSLSTIYGYTF
>TRBJ1-1|TRBV9
CASSSGTGVGTEAFF
>TRBJ2-1|TRBV11-2
CASCTVNNEQFF
>TRBJ2-5|TRBV4-1
CASSQAELTGETQYF
>TRBJ1-1|TRBV7-2
CASSSGMNTEAFF
>TRBJ1-4|TRBV28
CASRTTNEKLFF
>TRBJ1-3|TRBV30
CAWSVSRRSSGNTIYF
>TRBJ2-2|TRBV5-4
CASSLDRGVTGELFF
>TRBJ1-6|TRBV27
CASSFPEPNSPLHF
>TRBJ2-7|TRBV16
CASSQDPGKRYYEQYF
>TRBJ1-5|TRBV18
CASSPDRTYQPQHF
>TRBJ1-6|TRBV6-6
CASTLPRQGRSPLHF
>TRBJ1-1|TRBV6-5
CASSSEPSRGAFF
>TRBJ1-1|TRBV19
CASSLKLDTEAFF
>TRBJ2-1|TRBV30
CALEDQRGYNEQFF
>TRBJ1-1|TRBV28
CASSLGGNKNTEAFF
>TRBJ1-1|TRBV30
CAWSHTGGWTEAFF
>TRBJ2-6|TRBV30
CAWSNRGQGLSGANVLTF
>TRBJ1-6|TRBV14
CASSLNGMGNSPLHF
>TRBJ2-5|TRBV7-9
CASSLGTETQYF
>TRBJ1-1|TRBV5-4
CAIPGGARNTEAFF
>TRBJ2-2|TRBV5-4
CASSLLGASNTGELFF
>TRBJ1-1|TRBV5-4
CASSGTGIQLNTEAFF
>TRBJ2-2|TRBV27
CASTKGAGELFF
>TRBJ1-1|TRBV7-3
CASSPGTRGEAFF
>TRBJ1-5|TRBV2
CASSEVGNQPQHF
>TRBJ2-5|TRBV7-2
CASSLGQGGKTQYF
>TRBJ2-3|TRBV7-2
CASTASWLKYF
>TRBJ1-1|TRBV6-5
CASRRGENTETFF
>TRBJ1-4|TRBV2
CASSAGPPNEKLFF
>TRBJ2-5|TRBV19
CASSRPGRGLETQYF
>TRBJ2-1|TRBV18
CASSRRGSGGENEQFF
>TRBJ2-7|TRBV9
CASSVSTGGSYEQYF
>TRBJ2-7|TRBV5-1
CASSWGDRAHEQYF
>TRBJ1-3|TRBV12-5
CASAPYPPSGNTIYF
>TRBJ2-7|TRBV2
CASSGGDRGSYEQYF
>TRBJ1-2|TRBV27
CASSLSTEVAGNYGYTF